A selection of T cell receptor beta chains follows, all from one sample in a study of Ad26.COV2.S vaccination and SARS-CoV-2 variants. The repertoire was sequenced with immunoSEQ multiplex PCR; TCRdb's copy has only in-frame clones and lacks some. The table shows about 680,000 clones, with around 92% occurring only once. The specimen comprised peripheral blood, sampled in a trial of Ad26.COV2.S vaccine versus placebo. The receptor source for this set is a person aged 18-65 years who received the Ad26.COV2.S COVID-19 vaccine or a placebo. Each CDR3 is given with its conserved first and last residue. Each record gives: J gene, clone size, V gene, D gene, CDR3 protein, CDR3 DNA. The D gene is left open where the match is weak. A row's size may be missing; if present it is once, few, many or a size class.

j_call: TRBJ1-2
clone_size: -
v_call: TRBV6-5
d_call: -
cdr3_aa: CASSTLVGSNYGYTF
cdr3_nt: TGTGCCAGCAGTACATTGGTCGGGAGTAACTATGGCTACACCTTC

j_call: TRBJ2-7
clone_size: -
v_call: TRBV24-1
d_call: -
cdr3_aa: CATSGSGTNYEQYF
cdr3_nt: TGTGCCACCAGTGGCTCCGGGACCAATTACGAGCAGTACTTC

j_call: TRBJ1-1
clone_size: -
v_call: TRBV30
d_call: -
cdr3_aa: CAWSVGLNTEAFF
cdr3_nt: TGTGCCTGGAGTGTAGGACTGAACACTGAAGCTTTCTTT

j_call: TRBJ1-5
clone_size: -
v_call: TRBV12-3/TRBV12-4
d_call: -
cdr3_aa: CASSFSAQPQHF
cdr3_nt: TGTGCCAGCAGTTTCTCCGCTCAGCCCCAGCATTTT

j_call: TRBJ2-7
clone_size: -
v_call: TRBV7-9
d_call: -
cdr3_aa: CASSPTSPTYEQYF
cdr3_nt: TGTGCCAGCAGCCCTACTTCCCCGACCTACGAGCAGTACTTC

j_call: TRBJ2-7
clone_size: -
v_call: TRBV6-2/TRBV6-3
d_call: -
cdr3_aa: CASSYSGRDYEQYF
cdr3_nt: TGTGCCAGCAGTTACAGTGGCAGGGACTACGAGCAGTACTTC

j_call: TRBJ2-7
clone_size: -
v_call: TRBV5-1
d_call: -
cdr3_aa: CASSLRAGDFSYEQYF
cdr3_nt: TGCGCCAGCAGCTTACGGGCGGGCGACTTCTCCTACGAGCAGTACTTC

j_call: TRBJ2-1
clone_size: -
v_call: TRBV19
d_call: -
cdr3_aa: CASSPGDEQFF
cdr3_nt: TGTGCCAGTAGTCCGGGGGATGAGCAGTTCTTC

j_call: TRBJ2-7
clone_size: -
v_call: TRBV15
d_call: TRBD2
cdr3_aa: CATSSRTSASFHEQYF
cdr3_nt: TGTGCCACCAGCTCCCGGACTAGTGCGTCGTTCCACGAGCAGTACTTC

j_call: TRBJ2-5
clone_size: -
v_call: TRBV20-1
d_call: -
cdr3_aa: CSASQDLARETQYF
cdr3_nt: TGCAGTGCTAGTCAGGACCTAGCGAGGGAGACCCAGTACTTC

j_call: TRBJ2-2
clone_size: -
v_call: TRBV11-3
d_call: TRBD1
cdr3_aa: CASSLEALGQGISGELFF
cdr3_nt: TGTGCCAGCAGCTTAGAGGCCCTCGGACAGGGCATATCCGGGGAGCTGTTTTTT

j_call: TRBJ2-5
clone_size: -
v_call: TRBV9
d_call: -
cdr3_aa: CASSVGMVPETQYF
cdr3_nt: TGTGCCAGCAGCGTAGGTATGGTACCAGAGACCCAGTACTTC

j_call: TRBJ2-1
clone_size: -
v_call: TRBV13
d_call: TRBD2
cdr3_aa: CASSTGLAGREQFF
cdr3_nt: TGTGCCAGCAGCACGGGACTAGCGGGGCGTGAGCAGTTCTTC

j_call: TRBJ2-7
clone_size: -
v_call: TRBV29-1
d_call: TRBD1
cdr3_aa: CSVGDSETYEQYF
cdr3_nt: TGCAGCGTTGGGGACAGTGAGACCTACGAGCAGTACTTC

j_call: TRBJ1-2
clone_size: once
v_call: TRBV27
d_call: TRBD1
cdr3_aa: CASSPKTGTALYGYTF
cdr3_nt: TGTGCCAGCAGTCCCAAAACCGGGACAGCCCTCTATGGCTACACCTTC

j_call: TRBJ2-2
clone_size: -
v_call: TRBV24-1
d_call: -
cdr3_aa: CATSDRSREELFF
cdr3_nt: TGTGCCACATCCGACAGGAGCCGTGAGGAGCTGTTTTTT

j_call: TRBJ2-7
clone_size: -
v_call: TRBV30
d_call: -
cdr3_aa: CAWSLGPDEQYF
cdr3_nt: TGTGCCTGGAGTCTCGGGCCCGACGAGCAGTACTTC

j_call: TRBJ2-1
clone_size: few
v_call: TRBV27
d_call: TRBD2
cdr3_aa: CASSGKGRLAGDNEQFF
cdr3_nt: TGTGCCAGCAGTGGAAAAGGGAGACTAGCGGGAGACAATGAGCAGTTCTTC

j_call: TRBJ2-2
clone_size: few
v_call: TRBV11-3
d_call: TRBD2
cdr3_aa: CASRRGGSAGGELFF
cdr3_nt: TGTGCCAGCAGACGCGGCGGGAGCGCGGGCGGGGAGCTGTTTTTT

j_call: TRBJ2-2
clone_size: -
v_call: TRBV19
d_call: TRBD2
cdr3_aa: CASSINLAGGNTGELFF
cdr3_nt: TGTGCCAGTAGTATAAACCTAGCGGGGGGGAACACCGGGGAGCTGTTTTTT

j_call: TRBJ2-3
clone_size: -
v_call: TRBV7-2
d_call: -
cdr3_aa: CASSLDWGRTDTQYF
cdr3_nt: TGTGCCAGCAGCTTAGACTGGGGGCGAACAGATACGCAGTATTTT

j_call: TRBJ2-1
clone_size: -
v_call: TRBV11-3
d_call: TRBD2
cdr3_aa: CASSFGTTPYNEQFF
cdr3_nt: TGTGCCAGCAGCTTCGGGACTACCCCCTACAATGAGCAGTTCTTC

j_call: TRBJ2-1
clone_size: -
v_call: TRBV12-5
d_call: TRBD2
cdr3_aa: CASGFRLGLAGDYEQFF
cdr3_nt: TGTGCTAGTGGTTTCCGACTAGGACTAGCGGGAGACTATGAGCAGTTCTTC

j_call: TRBJ2-5
clone_size: -
v_call: TRBV20-1
d_call: -
cdr3_aa: CSPLARETQYF
cdr3_nt: TGCAGTCCCCTGGCCCGAGAGACCCAGTACTTC

j_call: TRBJ1-4
clone_size: -
v_call: TRBV5-1
d_call: -
cdr3_aa: CASSTQPLRGDEKLFF
cdr3_nt: TGCGCCAGCAGCACCCAGCCTCTAAGAGGGGACGAAAAACTGTTTTTT

j_call: TRBJ1-5
clone_size: -
v_call: TRBV19
d_call: -
cdr3_aa: CASSPEGLQPQHF
cdr3_nt: TGTGCCAGTAGTCCCGAGGGTCTTCAGCCCCAGCATTTT

j_call: TRBJ2-1
clone_size: once
v_call: TRBV5-5
d_call: -
cdr3_aa: CASSLTGDEQFF
cdr3_nt: TGTGCCAGCAGCCTCACGGGGGATGAGCAGTTCTTC

j_call: TRBJ2-1
clone_size: -
v_call: TRBV6-5
d_call: TRBD1
cdr3_aa: CASSFGQGHNEQFF
cdr3_nt: TGTGCCAGCAGTTTTGGACAGGGGCACAATGAGCAGTTCTTC

j_call: TRBJ2-7
clone_size: -
v_call: TRBV5-6
d_call: -
cdr3_aa: CASSSEGLVEQYF
cdr3_nt: TGTGCCAGCAGCTCCGAGGGTCTAGTCGAGCAGTACTTC

j_call: TRBJ1-1
clone_size: -
v_call: TRBV3-1/TRBV3-2
d_call: -
cdr3_aa: CASSQGDGWKAFF
cdr3_nt: TGTGCCAGCAGCCAAGGGGACGGCTGGAAAGCTTTCTTT

j_call: TRBJ2-7
clone_size: -
v_call: TRBV12-3/TRBV12-4
d_call: -
cdr3_aa: CASSHTFGYEQYF
cdr3_nt: TGTGCCAGCAGTCATACTTTCGGTTACGAGCAGTACTTC

j_call: TRBJ2-3
clone_size: -
v_call: TRBV6-5
d_call: TRBD2
cdr3_aa: CASRLHGGVTDTQYF
cdr3_nt: TGTGCCAGCAGACTCCACGGGGGGGTCACAGATACGCAGTATTTT

j_call: TRBJ1-2
clone_size: -
v_call: TRBV5-4
d_call: -
cdr3_aa: CASSGGYYGYTF
cdr3_nt: TGTGCCAGCAGCGGGGGTTACTATGGCTACACCTTC

j_call: TRBJ2-2
clone_size: -
v_call: TRBV18
d_call: -
cdr3_aa: CASSPPNQGNTGELFF
cdr3_nt: TGTGCCAGCTCACCACCCAACCAGGGGAACACCGGGGAGCTGTTTTTT

j_call: TRBJ1-3
clone_size: -
v_call: TRBV6-5
d_call: TRBD1
cdr3_aa: CASSLDRGIGNTIYF
cdr3_nt: TGTGCCAGCAGTCTAGACAGGGGAATTGGAAACACCATATATTTT

j_call: TRBJ2-7
clone_size: -
v_call: TRBV5-5
d_call: -
cdr3_aa: CASSPGDEQYF
cdr3_nt: TGTGCCAGCAGCCCAGGGGACGAGCAGTACTTC

j_call: TRBJ2-7
clone_size: -
v_call: TRBV2
d_call: -
cdr3_aa: CASNEQGISYEQYF
cdr3_nt: TGTGCCAGCAATGAACAGGGAATCTCCTACGAGCAGTACTTC

j_call: TRBJ2-5
clone_size: -
v_call: TRBV5-1
d_call: TRBD2
cdr3_aa: CASSLGLAGVQETQYF
cdr3_nt: TGCGCCAGCAGCTTGGGACTAGCGGGAGTCCAAGAGACCCAGTACTTC

j_call: TRBJ1-2
clone_size: -
v_call: TRBV6-5
d_call: -
cdr3_aa: CASSSWDRNYGYTF
cdr3_nt: TGTGCCAGCAGTTCTTGGGACCGAAACTATGGCTACACCTTC

j_call: TRBJ1-2
clone_size: once
v_call: TRBV19
d_call: -
cdr3_aa: CASSIQHSNYGYTF
cdr3_nt: TGTGCCAGTAGTATTCAGCACAGTAACTATGGCTACACCTTC

j_call: TRBJ2-3
clone_size: -
v_call: TRBV6-4
d_call: -
cdr3_aa: CASSEKGEDTQYF
cdr3_nt: TGTGCCAGCAGTGAAAAAGGCGAGGATACGCAGTATTTT

j_call: TRBJ1-2
clone_size: -
v_call: TRBV13
d_call: -
cdr3_aa: CASSNLSPRLGGYGYTF
cdr3_nt: TGTGCCAGCAGCAATTTATCTCCAAGACTGGGGGGTTATGGCTACACCTTC

j_call: TRBJ2-3
clone_size: -
v_call: TRBV10-3
d_call: TRBD2
cdr3_aa: CAITRTSGSTDTQYF
cdr3_nt: TGTGCCATCACTCGGACTAGCGGAAGCACAGATACGCAGTATTTT

j_call: TRBJ2-7
clone_size: -
v_call: TRBV2
d_call: TRBD2
cdr3_aa: CASSEVRLAGGTEQYF
cdr3_nt: TGTGCCAGCAGTGAAGTAAGGCTAGCGGGGGGTACGGAGCAGTACTTC

j_call: TRBJ1-1
clone_size: -
v_call: TRBV18
d_call: -
cdr3_aa: CASSPRAQGTEAFF
cdr3_nt: TGTGCCAGCTCACCAAGGGCGCAGGGAACTGAAGCTTTCTTT

j_call: TRBJ2-3
clone_size: -
v_call: TRBV5-6
d_call: -
cdr3_aa: CASRLWYKVADTQYF
cdr3_nt: TGTGCCAGCAGATTGTGGTACAAGGTGGCAGATACGCAGTATTTT

j_call: TRBJ2-5
clone_size: -
v_call: TRBV18
d_call: -
cdr3_aa: CASSPRQSETQYF
cdr3_nt: TGTGCCAGCTCACCACGACAGTCGGAGACCCAGTACTTC

j_call: TRBJ1-3
clone_size: -
v_call: TRBV19
d_call: -
cdr3_aa: CASSMEGNSGNTIYF
cdr3_nt: TGTGCCAGTAGTATGGAGGGGAACTCTGGAAACACCATATATTTT

j_call: TRBJ1-1
clone_size: once
v_call: TRBV16
d_call: -
cdr3_aa: CASSQLDRTLNTEAFF
cdr3_nt: TGTGCCAGCAGCCAACTCGACAGGACCTTGAACACTGAAGCTTTCTTT